This TCR beta chain was recovered during a study of OX40 agonist ivuxolimab in advanced cancers. TCRdb keeps only in-frame clones here, not all; method: immunoSEQ multiplex PCR. The data show tens of thousands of clones, approximately 89% seen once. As for this clone: One end of the junction does not line up with germline, which may come from a read error.

There are 15 residues in the CDR3. Germline V lookup: CDR1 SGHTS, CDR2 YDEGEE. The source material was CD4+ or CD8+ T cells sorted from blood, sampled in a trial of the OX40 agonist ivuxolimab. This sequence originates from an adult with an advanced solid tumor such as melanoma, head and neck, liver or kidney cancer. The chain uses TRBV5-8 and TRBJ2-5; 8 positions match TRBD1. This chain's CDR3 is CASNLPGQGQETQYF. DNA of the CDR3: TGTGCCAGCAACTTGCCAGGACAGGGTCAGGAGACCCAGTACTTC.